This TCR beta chain was recovered during a study of T cell responses to AZD1222 COVID-19 vaccine. Regarding the study as a whole: At baseline, seropositivity was found in only a handful of AZD1222 recipients. Most donors were white British, females outnumbered males, and clonal diversity was possibly underestimated. Only after the peak T cell response were repertoires sampled.

The repertoire was sequenced with immunoSEQ multiplex PCR; TCRdb's copy has only in-frame clones and lacks some. The data contain tens of thousands of clones, roughly 80% of them singletons. After removal of 2 bases from V and 3 bases from J, the junction contained 7 bases not matched to a gene. This CDR3 spans 16 amino acids. Germline CDR1 reads MNHEY; CDR2 reads SVGEGT. Notes on this clone: What it binds is unknown.

The sequence was collected from an adult in good health. The chain recombines TRBV6-2 or TRBV6-3 with TRBJ1-1; 9 bases are a match to TRBD1. Sequences were derived from peripheral blood, sampled on day 0 of AZD1222 vaccination. The CDR3 spells CASSYPRTGVDTEAFF. The CDR3 DNA is TGTGCCAGCAGTTACCCACGGACAGGGGTGGACACTGAAGCTTTCTTT.